This passage covers 17 T cell receptor beta chains from one sample sequenced in a study of CD8 T cells in ankylosing spondylitis. MiXCR was run by TCRdb on the 5' RACE reads, yielding one entry per CDR3 protein. The data hold thousands of distinct CDR3 sequences, with under 8.5% observed a single time. The sample taken for sequencing was blood, either unsorted or a sorted T cell fraction (not recorded which). The receptors derive from a male donor with ankylosing spondylitis or in good health (not recorded which).

This clonotype was counted between two and nine times. The rearrangement links TRBV9 to TRBJ2-1, with D possibly TRBD2 on 7 matching bases. This CDR3 spans 15 amino acids. Germline CDR1 is SGDLS and CDR2 is YYNGEE. The germline V and J ends were trimmed by 1 base and 8 bases, with 16 bases remaining between them. As DNA, the CDR3 is TGTGCCAGCAGCGTAAGGGGGGGCCTCTGGGATGAGCAGTTCTTC. Amino acids: CASSVRGGLWDEQFF. The complete variable domain, with remaining parts taken from reference TRBV9 and TRBJ2-1, reads DSGVTQTPKHLITATGQRVTLRCSPRSGDLSVYWYQQSLDQGLQFLIQYYNGEERAKGNILERFSAQQFPDLHSELNLSSLELGDSALYFCASSVRGGLWDEQFFGPGTRLTVL.

In its sample, this clonotype is medium-sized (0.01 to 0.1%). CDR3 bases: TGTGCCAGCAGCGTATCACAGGGGAATGGCTACACCTTC. It yields the protein CASSVSQGNGYTF. The V and J genes are TRBV9 and TRBJ1-2; 7 nucleotides align to TRBD1. This CDR3 region has 13 residues. V lost 1 base and J lost 6; bases outside the gene matches: 3. The germline CDR1 and CDR2 sequences are SGDLS and YYNGEE.

This clonotype is categorized as medium-sized. The chain has TRBV9 and TRBJ2-5; no clear D. CDR1 is SGDLS and CDR2 is YYNGEE in the germline V gene. This CDR3 has 13 amino acids. The V end lost 0 bases, the J end lost 5 bases, and 8 bases lay between the germline ends. The CDR3 is CASSVGEGETQYF. CDR3 DNA: TGTGCCAGCAGCGTAGGGGAAGGGGAGACCCAGTACTTC.

This clonotype was counted many times. The chain carries TRBV9 and TRBJ2-3; 8 bases match TRBD2. The CDR3 runs 18 residues. The V and J ends lost 0 bases and 5 bases, in that order; junction bases with no gene match: 14. Germline V gives CDR1 SGDLS, CDR2 YYNGEE. The DNA of the CDR3 is TGTGCCAGCAGCGTAGATCCGAGGAGCGGGAGAGAAAGAGATACGCAGTATTTT. Translated, it gives CASSVDPRSGRERDTQYF.

The rearrangement links TRBV9 to TRBJ2-1, with D maybe TRBD2 (6 bases). The CDR3 is 15 amino acids. CDR1 and CDR2 (germline): SGDLS, YYNGEE. V dropped 4 bases and J dropped 7 bases, with 18 bases sitting between them. CDR3 nucleotide sequence: TGTGCCAGCAGCCCAATCGGGGGTAAGTGGAATGAGCAGTTCTTC. The encoded protein is CASSPIGGKWNEQFF.

The rearrangement joins TRBV9 to TRBJ2-2; D is unresolved. This CDR3 comprises 16 residues. V lost 0 bases, J lost 0 bases, and 9 bases lay in between. The germline V gene has CDR1 SGDLS and CDR2 YYNGEE. The CDR3 is CASSVVQTTNTGELFF. The CDR3 DNA is TGTGCCAGCAGCGTAGTTCAGACAACGAACACCGGGGAGCTGTTTTTT.

This clonotype was seen many times. The rearrangement joins TRBV9 to TRBJ2-3; TRBD2 matches at 9 bases. The length of the CDR3 is 15 residues. The V segment lost 3 bases and the J segment 0 bases; nucleotides outside the gene matches: 2. Germline CDR1 and CDR2: SGDLS and YYNGEE. The CDR3 bases are TGTGCCAGCAGCGCTAGCGGGACAAGCACAGATACGCAGTATTTT. Translated: CASSASGTSTDTQYF. Supplemented by reference TRBV9 and TRBJ2-3, the full variable domain reads DSGVTQTPKHLITATGQRVTLRCSPRSGDLSVYWYQQSLDQGLQFLIQYYNGEERAKGNILERFSAQQFPDLHSELNLSSLELGDSALYFCASSASGTSTDTQYFGPGTRLTVL.

This clonotype is labeled medium-sized. The chain links TRBV9 to TRBJ2-1, with 8 nucleotides matching TRBD2. The CDR3 contains 16 residues. V lost 0 bases to trimming and J lost 7 bases; unmatched junction nucleotides: 9. From germline, CDR1 is SGDLS and CDR2 YYNGEE. The CDR3 is CASSVAIGGDRNEQFF. The CDR3 nucleotides read TGTGCCAGCAGCGTAGCAATCGGGGGGGACCGAAATGAGCAGTTCTTC.

This clonotype is labeled as medium-sized. This chain links TRBV9 with TRBJ2-5, with 11 bases lining up with TRBD2. V lost 0 bases to trimming and J lost 4 bases; unmatched junction nucleotides: 2. The CDR3 length is 15 residues. Germline CDR1 reads SGDLS; CDR2 reads YYNGEE. DNA for the CDR3: TGTGCCAGCAGCGTAGAGGGGACTAGCGGAGAGACCCAGTACTTC. It specifies CASSVEGTSGETQYF.

This CDR3 is CASSVAGAGGTDTQYF. CDR3 in DNA: TGTGCCAGCAGCGTAGCTGGAGCGGGGGGGACAGATACGCAGTATTTT. V is TRBV9 and J is TRBJ2-3; 10 positions agree with TRBD2. J gave up 3 bases and V 0 bases, and 4 bases lay outside the gene matches. This CDR3 spans 16 amino acids. Germline CDR1 is SGDLS and CDR2 is YYNGEE.

This clonotype counts as medium-sized. The V gene is TRBV9, the J gene TRBJ1-2; D is unclear. Germline V gene lookup returns CDR1 SGDLS and CDR2 YYNGEE. There are 13 residues in the CDR3. Trimming removed 3 bases from V and 5 bases from J, with 11 bases in between. The CDR3, as DNA: TGTGCCAGCAGCGAGCCCGCAAGTTATGGCTACACCTTC. Its protein is CASSEPASYGYTF.

This clonotype was picked up many times. The chain is built from TRBV9 and TRBJ1-1, with a tentative D call TRBD1 (6 bases). Germline V gives CDR1 SGDLS, CDR2 YYNGEE. The CDR3 runs 15 residues. Trimming shortened V by 0 bases and J by 5 bases, and 14 bases separated the two germline ends. In DNA form, the CDR3 reads TGTGCCAGCAGCGTAGGGAGCCAGGGGTGGACTGAAGCTTTCTTT. Protein product: CASSVGSQGWTEAFF.

This clonotype has ten or more counts. The junction shows a germline mismatch at one end, possibly a read error. This sequence joins TRBV9 and TRBJ1-5; unclear D gene. Germline V gene data show CDR1 as SGDLS and CDR2 as YYNGEE. This CDR3 contains 13 residues. Written as DNA, the CDR3 is TGTGCCACCAGCGCAGGAGACGCCGGGCCCCAGCATTTT. Protein product: CATSAGDAGPQHF.

By sample fraction, this clonotype is medium-sized. The chain is built from TRBV9 and TRBJ2-2; D not certain. This CDR3 spans 15 amino acids. Germline CDR1 and CDR2: SGDLS and YYNGEE. Between the trimmed V and J ends, which lost 2 bases and 4 bases, there was a span of 12 bases. CDR3 protein: CASSVSSTGTGELFF. DNA of the CDR3: TGTGCCAGCAGCGTTTCCTCCACCGGCACCGGGGAGCTGTTTTTT. The variable domain in full, completed from reference TRBV9 and TRBJ2-2, reads DSGVTQTPKHLITATGQRVTLRCSPRSGDLSVYWYQQSLDQGLQFLIQYYNGEERAKGNILERFSAQQFPDLHSELNLSSLELGDSALYFCASSVSSTGTGELFFGEGSRLTVL.

This clonotype was counted ten times or more. The chain joins TRBV9 to TRBJ2-3, with 16 bases matching TRBD2. The CDR3 length is 20 residues. J gave up 2 bases and V 4 bases, and 13 bases lay outside the gene matches. The germline V gene encodes CDR1 SGDLS and CDR2 YYNGEE. Here the CDR3 reads CASSSNPGLAGGPFTDTQYF. As DNA, the CDR3 is TGTGCCAGCAGCTCCAACCCGGGACTAGCGGGAGGGCCTTTCACAGATACGCAGTATTTT.

This clonotype was recorded many times. The chain recombines TRBV9 with TRBJ1-5; maybe TRBD1 (5 bases). CDR3 size: 15 residues. Germline loops: CDR1 SGDLS, CDR2 YYNGEE. Trimming left V 0 bases short and J 3 bases short, with 10 bases between. CDR3 DNA: TGTGCCAGCAGCGTAGGATGGGGACCCAATCAGCCCCAGCATTTT. This codes for CASSVGWGPNQPQHF.

This chain links TRBV9 with TRBJ2-1; D is unresolved. Germline V lookup: CDR1 SGDLS, CDR2 YYNGEE. The CDR3 spans 13 residues. Trimming shortened V by 0 bases and J by 5 bases, and 6 bases separated the two germline ends. This CDR3 is CASSVEVNNEQFF. The DNA of the CDR3 is TGTGCCAGCAGCGTAGAGGTTAACAATGAGCAGTTCTTC.